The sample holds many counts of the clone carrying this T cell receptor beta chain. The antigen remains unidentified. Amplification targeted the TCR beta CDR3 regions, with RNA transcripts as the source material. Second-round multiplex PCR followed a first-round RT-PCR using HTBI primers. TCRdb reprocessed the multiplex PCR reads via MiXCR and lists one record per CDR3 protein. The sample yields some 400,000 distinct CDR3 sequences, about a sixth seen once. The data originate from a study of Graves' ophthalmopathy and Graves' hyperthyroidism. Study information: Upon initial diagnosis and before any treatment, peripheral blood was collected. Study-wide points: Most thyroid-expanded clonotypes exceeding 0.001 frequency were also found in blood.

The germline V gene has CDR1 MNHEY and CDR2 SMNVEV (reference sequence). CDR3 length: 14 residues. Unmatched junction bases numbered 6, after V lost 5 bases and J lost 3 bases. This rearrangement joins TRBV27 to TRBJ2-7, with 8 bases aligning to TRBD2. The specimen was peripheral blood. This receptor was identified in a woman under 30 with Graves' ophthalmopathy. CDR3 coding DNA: TGTGCCAGCAGTACTTCCGGGACTAGCTACGAGCAGTACTTC. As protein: CASSTSGTSYEQYF.